This entry lists 15 T cell receptor beta chains sequenced from one sample in a study of a mutant IDH1 vaccine in newly diagnosed glioma. Documented time point: week 11, during vaccination. Alongside topical imiquimod, each dose of vaccine comprised 300 ug of mutant IDH1 20-mer peptide. TCRdb keeps only in-frame clones here, not all; method: immunoSEQ multiplex PCR. The sample carries around 120,000 clones, around 80% recorded once. The antigens of these receptors remain unknown. Sample: PBMCs, taken from a glioma patient whose treatment included an IDH1 peptide vaccine. The source is a man between 40 and 49 years old with glioma.

V is TRBV4-3 and J is TRBJ2-3; 8 bases map to TRBD2. The germline V gene encodes CDR1 LGHNA and CDR2 YSLEER. Trimming took 0 bases from V and 2 from J; bases not matched to a gene: 7. This CDR3 is 17 amino acids long. CDR3 sequence (DNA): TGCGCCAGCAGCCAAGATTCGGGGGGGGCATACACAGATACGCAGTATTTT. As protein: CASSQDSGGAYTDTQYF.

The genes are TRBV5-1 and TRBJ2-5; TRBD1 matches at 9 bases. With 4 bases clipped from V and 5 bases from J, the junction kept 6 bases outside the gene matches. Germline loops: CDR1 SGHRS, CDR2 YFSETQ. The CDR3 is 14 amino acids. The CDR3 DNA sequence: TGCGCCAGCAGCATAGACAGGGGGGCTGAGACCCAGTACTTC. It specifies CASSIDRGAETQYF.

The chain is built from TRBV6-1 and TRBJ2-5; D is perhaps TRBD1 or TRBD2 (5 bases each). Trimming cost V 3 bases and J 5 bases, with 13 bases left between them. The CDR3 runs 14 residues. CDR1 and CDR2 (germline): MNHNS, SASEGT. The DNA of the CDR3 is TGTGCCAGCAGTGAGGGGGAGAGGCCGGAGACCCAGTACTTC. Its translation is CASSEGERPETQYF.

The chain recombines TRBV10-3 with TRBJ1-1, with 7 bases that match TRBD1. This CDR3 comprises 12 residues. Germline V gene lookup returns CDR1 ENHRY and CDR2 SYGVKD. J lost 12 bases, V lost 3 bases, and 7 bases had no gene match. The CDR3, as DNA: TGTGCCATCAGTGACGACAGGGAAGGTTCTTTCTTT. It specifies CAISDDREGSFF.

The chain recombines TRBV9 with TRBJ2-7; 11 bases match TRBD2. V shed 4 bases and J 3 bases; nucleotides not matched to a gene: 3. Germline CDR1 reads SGDLS; CDR2 reads YYNGEE. There are 14 residues in the CDR3. The CDR3 DNA is TGTGCCAGCAGCCCCGGGACTAGCGGCTACGAGCAGTACTTC. Amino acids: CASSPGTSGYEQYF.

The chain couples TRBV27 to TRBJ2-3; 10 bases map to TRBD2. CDR1 and CDR2 from the germline V gene are MNHEY and SMNVEV (reference sequence). The CDR3 loop spans 15 amino acids. V was clipped by 8 bases and J by 6 bases; unmatched bases: 11. CDR3 in amino acids: CASRPLAGEGDTQYF. The CDR3 nucleotides are TGTGCCAGCCGACCTCTAGCGGGAGAGGGGGATACGCAGTATTTT.

The gene calls are TRBV6-6 and TRBJ1-2, with 10 bases identical to TRBD1. The CDR3 loop spans 15 amino acids. The V gene end was trimmed by 6 bases and the J gene end by 2 bases; junction bases not matched to a gene: 6. Germline lookup yields CDR1 MNHNY and CDR2 SVGAGI (reference sequence). The CDR3 DNA follows: TGTGCCAGCAGAGTCCCGGGACAGGGGAACTATGGCTACACCTTC. Its translation is CASRVPGQGNYGYTF.

The gene calls are TRBV6-5 and TRBJ1-4; no definite D call. The CDR3 is made up of 14 amino acids. Trimming took off 4 bases at V and 7 bases at J, with 13 bases between the two ends. Germline V gene data show CDR1 as MNHEY and CDR2 as SVGAGI. CDR3 DNA sequence: TGTGCCAGCAGTTGGCCAGCGGCGACTGAAAAACTGTTTTTT. Amino acids: CASSWPAATEKLFF.

A remark on this clone: The same CDR3 is also encoded by other DNA sequences in this sample. The genes are TRBV7-2 and TRBJ1-5; D not resolved. Trimming left V 1 base short and J 1 base short, with 11 bases between. Per germline, CDR1 SGHTA and CDR2 FQGNSA. The CDR3 runs to 16 residues. CDR3 loop: CASSLEGRRSNQPQHF. CDR3 in DNA: TGTGCCAGCAGCTTAGAAGGGAGGCGAAGCAATCAGCCCCAGCATTTT.

This chain joins TRBV5-1 and TRBJ2-6; 12 nucleotides align to TRBD1. In germline, CDR1 is SGHRS, CDR2 YFSETQ. Trimming took 9 bases from V and 1 from J; bases not matched to a gene: 8. The CDR3 consists of 17 residues. CDR3 residues: CATEGGQGASGANVLTF. The CDR3 nucleotides are TGCGCCACCGAAGGGGGACAGGGGGCATCTGGGGCCAACGTCCTGACTTTC.

J is TRBJ2-1 and V is TRBV7-8; 9 bases fit TRBD2. Looked up from germline, CDR1 is SGHVS and CDR2 is FQNEAQ. This CDR3 comprises 18 residues. The V gene end was trimmed by 2 bases and the J gene end by 1 base; junction bases not matched to a gene: 9. In nucleotides, the CDR3 is TGTGCCAGCAGCTTATCCTCTTGGACTAGCGTTTCCTACAATGAGCAGTTCTTC. Residues: CASSLSSWTSVSYNEQFF.

The V gene is TRBV7-9, the J gene TRBJ2-1, with D unresolved. Germline V gene data show CDR1 as SEHNR and CDR2 as FQNEAQ (reference sequence). With 5 bases removed from V and 5 bases from J, the gap between germline ends came to 7 bases. The CDR3 has 12 amino acids. The CDR3 sequence: CASSPTNNEQFF. Written as DNA, the CDR3 is TGTGCCAGCAGCCCCACGAACAATGAGCAGTTCTTC.

This rearrangement joins TRBV7-9 to TRBJ2-1; 10 bases are a match to TRBD2. Looked up from germline, CDR1 is SEHNR and CDR2 is FQNEAQ (reference sequence). The CDR3 loop spans 15 amino acids. V trimming: 2 bases; J trimming: 9 bases; junction bases outside the gene matches: 7. CDR3 DNA: TGTGCCAGCAGCTTATCGGCACTAGCGGGATTTGAGCAGTTCTTC. Protein sequence: CASSLSALAGFEQFF.

This chain connects TRBV9 to TRBJ1-2, with a possible D match to TRBD1 (5 bases). CDR3 length equals 14 residues. CDR1 is SGDLS and CDR2 is YYNGEE in the germline V gene. V dropped 0 bases and J dropped 8 bases, with 14 bases sitting between them. The CDR3 loop reads CASSVEPGSRGYTF. Written as DNA, the CDR3 is TGTGCCAGCAGCGTAGAACCAGGGTCGAGGGGCTACACCTTC. Full variable domain (remainder filled in from reference TRBV9 and TRBJ1-2): DSGVTQTPKHLITATGQRVTLRCSPRSGDLSVYWYQQSLDQGLQFLIQYYNGEERAKGNILERFSAQQFPDLHSELNLSSLELGDSALYFCASSVEPGSRGYTFGSGTRLTVV.

This chain links TRBV2 with TRBJ1-5; D is perhaps TRBD1 (5 bases). V lost 6 bases and J 9 bases, leaving 18 bases between the germline ends. The CDR3 is 14 amino acids. Per germline, CDR1 SNHLY and CDR2 FYNNEI. CDR3 sequence: CASRWDRAGTPQHF. CDR3 in DNA: TGTGCCAGCAGATGGGACCGAGCAGGGACGCCCCAGCATTTT.